The T cell receptor (beta chain) under discussion was sequenced for a study of shared clonotypes between healthy human individuals. Whole-study findings and limits: Naive subsets tended to show greater estimated richness than memory subsets. Blood was the only sampled material, and tissue repertoires likely differ.

The CDR3 extends over 20 amino acids. Germline-derived CDR1 and CDR2 are MGHRA and YSYEKL. Germline trimming cut 3 bases from V and 5 bases from J; bases unmatched to any gene: 16. Method: immunoSEQ multiplex PCR; TCRdb's copy keeps in-frame clones and lacks some. Here the sample spans a few hundred thousand clones, around 96% being singletons. Donors included only healthy HIV-negative adults lacking recent acute infections or vaccinations. CD45RO+ cells plus CCR7-negative CD45RA+ TemRA cells formed CD8 memory. As to this clone: Its antigen is not identified.

The sequence was obtained from a man aged 30-40 years in good health. V and J are TRBV4-1 and TRBJ2-1; 13 nucleotides agree with TRBD2. Sequenced material: memory CD8+ T cells sorted from blood. Sample subset: CD45RO+ cells pooled with CCR7-negative TemRA cells. The CDR3 DNA reads as TGCGCCAGCAGCCAGCGAATCCCCCTCACTAGCGGGAGGGTTAACAATGAGCAGTTCTTC. It encodes CASSQRIPLTSGRVNNEQFF.